This TCR beta chain was captured in a study of blood T cell repertoires in COVID-19. Overall study context: Acute and convalescent COVID-19 specimens originated in the United States, Italy and Spain.

The CDR3 sequence is 18 residues long. Germline V CDR1 and CDR2: MNHEY, SVGEGT. V lost 4 bases and J lost 4; bases outside the gene matches: 13. Data came from immunoSEQ multiplex PCR; TCRdb stores just in-frame clones and leaves some out. The sample consists of about 220,000 clones, around 86% of them appearing once. Patients at the Seattle site were enrolled during active infection and followed longitudinally. Sequencing input: peripheral blood. The chain uses TRBV6-2 or TRBV6-3 and TRBJ2-2; TRBD2 matches 9 bases. This TCR came from a woman aged 70 to 79 with COVID-19, enrolled during active disease. As DNA, the CDR3 is TGTGCCAGCAGTTCCCCCCCAGCGGGAGGACGCGGCACCGGGGAGCTGTTTTTT. Protein sequence: CASSSPPAGGRGTGELFF.